Sequencing of this T cell receptor beta chain was carried out in a study of yellow fever vaccine responses in identical twins. Study-wide points: The authors reported partly convergent, partly personalized vaccine responses in identical twins.

MiXCR, run by TCRdb on the RT-PCR reads, gives a single entry per CDR3 protein. The data show fewer than 35,000 distinct CDR3 sequences, with less than 70% seen just once and about 4.5% held by the top ten. Between the trimmed V and J ends, which lost 0 bases and 1 base, there was a span of 9 bases. The CDR3 loop spans 15 amino acids. Remarks on this clonotype: Its antigen is still unknown.

The receptor comes from a woman under 30 who received the yellow fever vaccine. The V call is TRBV12-3 or TRBV12-4, the J call TRBJ1-1; no reliable D call. The sequencing here drew on T cells from blood (PBMCs), unsorted or a sorted subset (not recorded which), taken before or after yellow fever vaccination (not recorded which). The CDR3 sequence is CASSLAGWSNTEAFF. As DNA, the CDR3 is TGTGCCAGCAGTTTAGCAGGGTGGTCGAACACTGAAGCTTTCTTT.